This is a list of T cell receptor beta chains from one sample in a study of T cells in Graves' hyperthyroidism and ophthalmopathy. Via MiXCR, TCRdb re-called the multiplex PCR reads, giving one row per CDR3 protein. The repertoire consists of roughly 400,000 distinct CDR3 sequences, with about 15% occurring once and the leading ten covering roughly 26%. The specimen sequenced was blood. All receptors come from a woman aged 18-35 years with Graves' hyperthyroidism that later progressed to Graves' ophthalmopathy. CDR3s include the opening cysteine and the closing phenylalanine or tryptophan. D genes are given only for firm matches. Part of the rows lack a size; the others show once, few, many or a class for expanded clones.

-,TRBV7-3,-,TRBJ2-3,16,CASSLSPSWEPDTQYF,TGTGCCAGCAGCTTAAGTCCCTCGTGGGAGCCAGATACGCAGTATTTT
-,TRBV6-6,many,TRBJ1-1,16,CASSYGPSSGGTEAFF,TGTGCCAGCAGTTACGGCCCTTCATCGGGGGGCACTGAAGCTTTCTTT
TRBD1,TRBV2,many,TRBJ2-2,15,CASSHRTGTTGELFF,TGTGCCAGCAGTCATCGGACAGGGACGACCGGGGAGCTGTTTTTT
-,TRBV7-9,many,TRBJ1-3,16,CASSPGGQSSGNTIYF,TGTGCCAGCAGTCCGGGGGGCCAGAGCTCTGGAAACACCATATATTTT
-,TRBV12-5,few,TRBJ1-1,11,CASGRGTEAFF,TGTGCTAGTGGCCGCGGAACTGAAGCTTTCTTT
TRBD2,TRBV6-8,few,TRBJ2-1,16,CASIGGGERENNEQFF,TGTGCCAGCATTGGGGGAGGGGAGCGGGAGAACAATGAGCAGTTCTTC
-,TRBV12-3/TRBV12-4,many,TRBJ1-3,17,CASSSRRGGNSGNTIYF,TGTGCCAGCAGTTCCCGACGGGGGGGAAACTCTGGAAACACCATATATTTT
-,TRBV11-2,many,TRBJ2-1,11,CASSLGRDKFF,TGTGCCAGCAGCTTAGGGCGGGATAAGTTCTTC
-,TRBV19,few,TRBJ1-4,14,CASCRRESNEKLFF,TGTGCCAGCTGCCGGAGGGAATCGAATGAAAAACTGTTTTTT
TRBD1,TRBV6-1,-,TRBJ1-6,14,CASSEDREGSPLHF,TGTGCCAGCAGCGAGGACAGGGAAGGCTCACCCCTCCACTTT
TRBD2,TRBV5-8,many,TRBJ2-1,16,CASSLEGLAGYNEQFF,TGTGCCAGCAGCTTGGAGGGACTAGCGGGATACAATGAGCAGTTCTTC
TRBD1,TRBV6-2/TRBV6-3,few,TRBJ1-1,15,CASSSWTGMNTEAFF,TGTGCCAGCAGTTCTTGGACAGGGATGAACACTGAAGCTTTCTTT
-,TRBV28,many,TRBJ1-5,13,CASSHIWGQPQHF,TGTGCCAGCAGCCATATATGGGGTCAGCCCCAGCATTTT
TRBD2,TRBV12-3/TRBV12-4,many,TRBJ2-1,15,CASRPRLAGVKEQFF,TGTGCCAGCAGACCCCGACTAGCGGGAGTTAAGGAGCAGTTCTTC
TRBD2,TRBV20-1,many,TRBJ2-7,16,CSARAYGTSGSYEQYF,TGCAGTGCTAGAGCATACGGGACTAGCGGATCCTACGAGCAGTACTTC
-,TRBV19,-,TRBJ2-1,13,CASSIGIAHEQFF,TGTGCCAGTAGTATAGGGATAGCGCATGAGCAGTTCTTC
-,TRBV5-1,-,TRBJ2-7,15,CASSLGNLFSYEQYF,TGCGCCAGCAGCTTGGGCAACTTGTTCTCCTACGAGCAGTACTTC
-,TRBV15,-,TRBJ2-1,14,CATSRGLVPNEQFF,TGTGCCACCAGCAGAGGACTAGTCCCCAATGAGCAGTTCTTC
TRBD1,TRBV5-1,-,TRBJ1-4,15,CASSSRQGHQRKLFF,TGCGCCAGCAGCTCCCGACAGGGGCATCAGCGAAAACTGTTTTTT
TRBD2,TRBV29-1,-,TRBJ2-7,11,CSVAGGDEQYF,TGCAGCGTTGCGGGAGGGGACGAGCAGTACTTC
TRBD2,TRBV10-3,-,TRBJ2-1,15,CAISGGTSVYNEQFF,TGTGCCATCAGCGGTGGGACTAGCGTATACAATGAGCAGTTCTTC
TRBD2,TRBV7-2,many,TRBJ2-7,16,CASSLGYSGSPYEQYF,TGTGCCAGCAGCTTAGGGTATAGCGGGAGCCCCTACGAGCAGTACTTC
-,TRBV28,many,TRBJ2-1,12,CASRGSYNEQFF,TGTGCCAGCAGGGGCTCCTACAATGAGCAGTTCTTC
-,TRBV4-1,few,TRBJ1-6,15,CASSQAPNYNSPLHF,TGCGCCAGCAGCCAAGCCCCGAACTATAATTCACCCCTCCACTTT